Each of the 28 T cell receptor beta chains below was sequenced from the same sample in a study of response to subunit inactivated influenza vaccine. Using its own MiXCR run on the RT-PCR reads, TCRdb lists one record per CDR3 protein. The data hold fewer than 600,000 distinct CDR3 sequences, with 6.5% to 8% observed a single time. Here the sequenced sample was PBMCs from blood, taken less than 30 months after vaccination. The receptors originated from a man in his fifties or sixties who received an inactivated influenza vaccine.

This clonotype came up a few times. The rearrangement uses TRBV28 and TRBJ2-1, with TRBD2 as a possible D gene (6 bases). The CDR3 totals 15 residues. Germline V gene sequence: CDR1 MDHEN, CDR2 SYDVKM. Trimming cost V 6 bases and J 2 bases, with 14 bases left between them. For the CDR3, the DNA is TGTGCCAGCAGGGACGGGAGCGTGGCCTACAATGAGCAGTTCTTC. This translates into CASRDGSVAYNEQFF.

The chain links TRBV9 to TRBJ2-5; D is possibly TRBD1 or TRBD2 (5 bases each). Trimming took off 3 bases at V and 2 bases at J, with 20 bases between the two ends. The CDR3 is made up of 17 amino acids. Germline values: CDR1 SGDLS, CDR2 YYNGEE. The CDR3, as DNA: TGTGCCAGCAGCGGCTCCCCCGCCGGGACGGCGCAAGAGACCCAGTACTTC. It encodes CASSGSPAGTAQETQYF.

The V gene is TRBV4-3, the J gene TRBJ2-1, with 10 bases identical to TRBD2. Germline CDR1 and CDR2: LGHNA and YSLEER. The CDR3 loop spans 15 amino acids. V gave up 4 bases and J gave up 6 bases; unmatched junction bases: 6. Here the CDR3 DNA reads TGCGCCAGCAGCCGAAAGCGGGAGGGCGTCAATGAGCAGTTCTTC. This translates into CASSRKREGVNEQFF.

The chain has TRBV12-3 or TRBV12-4 and TRBJ2-1; 7 bases map to TRBD1. V was pared by 2 bases and J by 7 bases, with 8 bases of the junction left unmatched. The CDR3 is made up of 15 amino acids. CDR3 in amino acids: CASSLQGDGWNEQFF. The CDR3 nucleotides read TGTGCCAGCAGTTTACAGGGGGACGGCTGGAATGAGCAGTTCTTC.

The sample holds many counts of this clonotype. This chain links TRBV9 with TRBJ2-5, with TRBD2 matching 12 bases. Germline CDR1 and CDR2: SGDLS and YYNGEE. This CDR3 is 13 amino acids long. V was pared by 3 bases and J by 9 bases, with 3 bases of the junction left unmatched. The CDR3 DNA reads as TGTGCCAGCAGCGAGACTAGCGGGAGTTCCCAGTACTTC. Translated: CASSETSGSSQYF.

There are a few counts of this clonotype. The chain's CDR3 is CASGRGASGSTDTQYF. DNA of the CDR3: TGTGCCAGCGGTAGGGGGGCTAGCGGGAGCACAGATACGCAGTATTTT. The chain employs TRBV6-1 and TRBJ2-3, with 8 bases lining up with TRBD2. Unmatched junction bases numbered 10, after V lost 8 bases and J lost 0 bases. In germline, CDR1 is MNHNS, CDR2 SASEGT. There are 16 residues in the CDR3.

This clonotype was counted between two and nine times. The gene calls are TRBV7-2 and TRBJ2-5, with 7 bases lining up with TRBD2. CDR3 size: 14 residues. V shed 5 bases and J 2 bases; nucleotides not matched to a gene: 5. The germline V gene has CDR1 SGHTA and CDR2 FQGNSA. CDR3 DNA sequence: TGTGCCAGCAGCCCAGGACTAGTTCAAGAGACCCAGTACTTC. It encodes CASSPGLVQETQYF. Drawing the rest from reference TRBV7-2 and TRBJ2-5, the complete variable domain is GAGVSQSPSNKVTEKGKDVELRCDPISGHTALYWYRQSLGQGLEFLIYFQGNSAPDKSGLPSDRFSAERTGGSVSTLTIQRTQQEDSAVYLCASSPGLVQETQYFGPGTRLLVL.

This clonotype was detected many times. The chain joins TRBV4-3 to TRBJ2-1, with D uncertain. V dropped 0 bases and J dropped 7 bases, with 16 bases sitting between them. Germline V gives CDR1 LGHNA, CDR2 YSLEER. The CDR3 runs to 16 residues. For the CDR3, the DNA is TGCGCCAGCAGCCAAGAAATAGGGCGGATCTGGAATGAGCAGTTCTTC. Encoded protein: CASSQEIGRIWNEQFF.

The V gene is TRBV20-1, the J gene TRBJ2-7, with a tentative D call TRBD1 (6 bases). This CDR3 is built from 12 residues. Germline CDR1 is DFQATT and CDR2 is SNEGSKA (reference sequence). CDR3 region: CSPDRPSYEQYF. The CDR3, as DNA: TGCAGCCCAGACAGGCCCTCCTACGAGCAGTACTTC.

The chain employs TRBV24-1 and TRBJ1-2; D is uncertain. The CDR3 consists of 12 residues. Germline CDR1 reads KGHDR; CDR2 reads SFDVKD. V was clipped by 0 bases and J by 5 bases, with 3 bases between them. CDR3 sequence (DNA): TGTGCCACCAGTGATTTGCCTTATGGCTACACCTTC. Translating it yields CATSDLPYGYTF.

This clonotype showed up just a few times. This sequence joins TRBV6-5 and TRBJ1-5; D not certain. CDR3 length: 14 amino acids. The germline V gene has CDR1 MNHEY and CDR2 SVGAGI. Between the trimmed V and J ends, which lost 3 bases and 3 bases, there was a span of 9 bases. The CDR3 spells CASSYGRANQPQHF. CDR3 sequence (DNA): TGTGCCAGCAGTTATGGACGGGCCAATCAGCCCCAGCATTTT.

The table lists this clonotype with many counts. The chain joins TRBV6-2 or TRBV6-3 to TRBJ1-5, with a tentative D call TRBD1 (5 bases). This CDR3 is 20 amino acids long. The germline V and J ends were trimmed by 2 bases and 3 bases, with 26 bases remaining between them. Germline V CDR1 and CDR2: MNHEY, SVGEGT. The CDR3 DNA follows: TGTGCCAGCAGTTACCCCCTCCTCCGCGCAGGGCCAGGAAACAATCAGCCCCAGCATTTT. Encoded protein: CASSYPLLRAGPGNNQPQHF.

This clonotype was observed at least ten times. The chain uses TRBV11-2 and TRBJ1-2; D is unclear. CDR3 length equals 14 residues. Germline V lookup: CDR1 SGHAT, CDR2 FQNNGV. The germline V and J ends were trimmed by 0 bases and 1 base, with 6 bases remaining between them. CDR3 amino acids: CASSLDPVNYGYTF. In nucleotides, the CDR3 is TGTGCCAGCAGCTTAGATCCGGTTAACTATGGCTACACCTTC.

This chain connects TRBV20-1 to TRBJ2-5; D may match TRBD1 or TRBD2 (5 bases each). Trimming left V 2 bases short and J 3 bases short, with 13 bases between. This CDR3 comprises 14 residues. Germline V gene sequence: CDR1 DFQATT, CDR2 SNEGSKA (reference sequence). The CDR3 nucleotides read TGCAGTGCTAGAAAGTTCGGGGCCGAAGAGACCCAGTACTTC. Translating it yields CSARKFGAEETQYF.

This clonotype was seen at least ten times. The chain carries TRBV4-2 and TRBJ2-5, with a possible D match to TRBD2 (5 bases). The CDR3 runs to 16 residues. V gave up 2 bases and J gave up 5 bases, with 18 bases separating them. Germline values: CDR1 LGHNA, CDR2 YNFKEQ. The CDR3 DNA reads TGTGCCAGCAGCCAAAATGCGAGGGCGGAGTGGGAGACCCAGTACTTC. Amino acid sequence: CASSQNARAEWETQYF.

This clonotype was picked up many times. This chain connects TRBV20-1 to TRBJ2-3; TRBD2 matches 11 bases. The CDR3 covers 16 residues. Germline CDR1 is DFQATT and CDR2 is SNEGSKA (reference sequence). Germline trimming cut 6 bases from V and 0 bases from J; bases unmatched to any gene: 8. This chain's CDR3 is CSAGSTSGGSTDTQYF. Here the CDR3 DNA reads TGCAGTGCCGGATCCACTAGCGGGGGTAGCACAGATACGCAGTATTTT.

This clonotype was detected ten times or more. CDR3 protein: CASSPGTAGSPLHF. In DNA, the CDR3 is TGTGCCAGCTCACCAGGGACAGCAGGTTCACCCCTCCACTTT. This sequence joins TRBV18 and TRBJ1-6; 7 bases agree with TRBD1. The CDR3 is 14 amino acids. V was pared by 2 bases and J by 9 bases, with 4 bases of the junction left unmatched. CDR1 KGHSH and CDR2 LQKENI come from the germline V gene. The variable domain in full, with the rest retrieved from reference TRBV18 and TRBJ1-6, is NAGVMQNPRHLVRRRGQEARLRCSPMKGHSHVYWYRQLPEEGLKFMVYLQKENIIDESGMPKERFSAEFPKEGPSILRIQQVVRGDSAAYFCASSPGTAGSPLHFGNGTRLTVT.

There are many counts of this clonotype. V is TRBV20-1 and J is TRBJ1-6; unclear D gene. The V end lost 5 bases, the J end lost 2 bases, and 16 bases lay between the germline ends. Germline V CDR1 and CDR2: DFQATT, SNEGSKA (reference sequence). This CDR3 contains 16 residues. The chain's CDR3 is CSAGLRHGAYNSPLHF. The CDR3 DNA follows: TGCAGTGCTGGCCTCAGACACGGGGCCTATAATTCACCCCTCCACTTT.

The chain employs TRBV29-1 and TRBJ2-3, with 9 bases aligning to TRBD2. The CDR3 sequence is 14 residues long. Germline assignment: CDR1 SQVTM and CDR2 ANQGSEA. Germline trimming cut 6 bases from V and 0 bases from J; bases unmatched to any gene: 4. The CDR3 nucleotides read TGCAGCGTAATGCGGGAGGGCAGCACAGATACGCAGTATTTT. It encodes CSVMREGSTDTQYF.

Many counts were recorded for this clonotype. The chain joins TRBV12-3 or TRBV12-4 to TRBJ1-5, with TRBD1 matching over 8 bases. The ends lost 2 bases at V and 5 bases at J; junction bases unmatched: 2. The CDR3 loop spans 14 amino acids. The CDR3 sequence: CASSLPRGHQPQHF. The CDR3 coding sequence is TGTGCCAGCAGTTTACCCAGGGGGCATCAGCCCCAGCATTTT.

This clonotype was seen repeatedly, ten times or more. This chain uses TRBV29-1 with TRBJ2-1; 8 nucleotides agree with TRBD1. The CDR3 runs 13 residues. Losses at the gene ends were 4 bases for V and 5 bases for J; bases not matched to a gene: 4. The germline CDR1 and CDR2 sequences are SQVTM and ANQGSEA. Written as DNA, the CDR3 is TGCAGCGTTGCCAGGGGGCTTAACAATGAGCAGTTCTTC. Translating gives CSVARGLNNEQFF.

The rearrangement links TRBV12-3 or TRBV12-4 to TRBJ2-2, with 8 positions matching TRBD1. V gave up 5 bases and J gave up 5 bases; unmatched junction bases: 10. The CDR3 consists of 16 residues. CDR3 sequence (DNA): TGTGCCAGCAGTACGGACAGGGCGGGTAGTACCGGGGAGCTGTTTTTT. It encodes CASSTDRAGSTGELFF.

This clonotype showed up many times. CDR3 amino acids: CASSHTSGGGEQFF. CDR3 coding DNA: TGCGCCAGCAGCCATACGTCAGGGGGAGGTGAGCAGTTCTTC. The rearrangement links TRBV4-3 to TRBJ2-1; tentative D call: TRBD1 (7 bases). The CDR3 loop spans 14 amino acids. The germline V gene encodes CDR1 LGHNA and CDR2 YSLEER. V dropped 3 bases and J dropped 9 bases, with 15 bases sitting between them.

This clonotype came up a few times. The chain combines TRBV11-2 with TRBJ1-1; D gene ambiguous. The germline V gene has CDR1 SGHAT and CDR2 FQNNGV. Between the trimmed V and J ends, which lost 0 bases and 8 bases, there was a span of 7 bases. This CDR3 is built from 12 residues. The chain's CDR3 is CASSLETSEAFF. The DNA for the CDR3 is TGTGCCAGCAGCTTAGAAACATCCGAAGCTTTCTTT.

This clonotype was detected many times. This chain links TRBV29-1 with TRBJ2-7; no firm D call. CDR1 SQVTM and CDR2 ANQGSEA come from the germline V gene. V lost 7 bases to trimming and J lost 1 base, with 14 bases between them. This CDR3 region has 13 residues. Here the CDR3 DNA reads TGCAGCGGGATTCCGACCGATTCCTACGAGCAGTACTTC. Its translation: CSGIPTDSYEQYF.

This clonotype was seen repeatedly, ten times or more. The chain combines TRBV12-3 or TRBV12-4 with TRBJ2-2; 11 positions agree with TRBD1. The J segment lost 6 bases and the V segment lost 6 bases, leaving 9 bases of the junction unmatched. This CDR3 is built from 16 residues. In nucleotides, the CDR3 is TGTGCCAGCAGCCCGGGCCGGGACAGGGGGGCCGGGGAGCTGTTTTTT. It translates to CASSPGRDRGAGELFF.

J is TRBJ2-7 and V is TRBV3-1; 11 bases are shared with TRBD1. CDR3 length: 14 residues. With 8 bases clipped from V and 0 bases from J, the junction kept 3 bases outside the gene matches. CDR1 is LGHDT and CDR2 is YNNKEL in the germline V gene (reference sequence). In DNA, the CDR3 is TGTGCCAGCGGGGACAGGGGGAACTCCTACGAGCAGTACTTC. As protein: CASGDRGNSYEQYF.

This clonotype was picked up many times. This chain links TRBV20-1 with TRBJ1-1, with D uncertain. The CDR3 extends over 16 amino acids. Germline assignment: CDR1 DFQATT and CDR2 SNEGSKA (reference sequence). V shed 0 bases and J shed 0 bases, with 14 bases lying between them. This CDR3 is CSARDRSNPMNTEAFF. The CDR3 DNA is TGCAGTGCTAGAGACAGGTCCAACCCCATGAACACTGAAGCTTTCTTT.